Included here is one T cell receptor beta chain sequence, with context. Antigen specificity is unknown. This entry comes from a study of long-term antiretroviral therapy in people with HIV. Background on the study: It was about a decade after the earliest samples that the 2015 immediate-ART recommendation appeared.

General observations from the study: Specimens of blood were obtained during about 2004 to 2017, possibly under older ART regimens. Relative to control repertoires, HIV repertoires exhibited narrower CDR3 length ranges. Dominance of pre-ART expanded clones persisted, fluctuating and often declining after ART.

This CDR3 has 14 amino acids. Germline values: CDR1 LGHNA, CDR2 YSLEER. Deletions cut 1 base from V and 3 bases from J, with 8 bases between. Survey level was the resolution at which the v3.0 immunoSEQ assay ran. The assay was immunoSEQ multiplex PCR, and TCRdb's table has in-frame clones only and misses some. The data show roughly 20,000 clones, more than 75% seen once. The receptor was derived from a man aged 40-49 years with HIV. The chain employs TRBV4-3 and TRBJ2-3; unclear D gene. Sequenced here: unsorted PBMCs, sampled 0.5 years after starting antiretroviral therapy. This CDR3 reads CASSQGTTTDTQYF. The CDR3 DNA reads as TGCGCCAGCAGCCAAGGAACTACTACAGATACGCAGTATTTT.